Listed below are T cell receptor beta chains from one sample, sequenced in a study of beta chain features in type 1 diabetes. Repertoires were generated with immunoSEQ multiplex PCR, while TCRdb's copy carries only in-frame clones and drops some. The sample holds about 250,000 clones, roughly 15% seen once. Specimen: naive CD4+ T cells from blood. These receptors were collected from a woman in her forties in good health. Each CDR3 is given with its conserved first and last residue. Fields, in order: D gene, V gene, J gene, clone size, CDR3 DNA, CDR3 protein. A D gene is named only where the DNA matches it firmly. Expanded clones get a size class; other rows say once, few or many, or leave the size out.

TRBD1	TRBV7-9	TRBJ2-1	few	TGTGCCAGCAGCTTAGTAGGACAGGGGGTTCCCTCCTACAATGAGCAGTTCTTC	CASSLVGQGVPSYNEQFF
TRBD2	TRBV27	TRBJ2-7	NA	TGTGCCAGCACTGCCGGGACTAGCATCGAGCAGTACTTC	CASTAGTSIEQYF
NA	TRBV7-9	TRBJ2-3	many	TGTGCCAGCAATCGTGTCGAGGATACGCAGTATTTT	CASNRVEDTQYF
TRBD2	TRBV7-2	TRBJ2-5	NA	TGTGCCAGCAGCTTCCAATCGGGGGGAGGGGAGACCCAGTACTTC	CASSFQSGGGETQYF
TRBD1	TRBV6-1	TRBJ2-5	NA	TGTGCCAGCAGTATTGGGACAGGGGGCAAAGAGACCCAGTACTTC	CASSIGTGGKETQYF
TRBD1	TRBV5-6	TRBJ1-3	NA	TGTGCCAGCAGCGTGGACAGGGGAAGAACTCCTGGAAACACCATATATTTT	CASSVDRGRTPGNTIYF
NA	TRBV15	TRBJ1-5	NA	TGTGCCACCGGCGAGGAGCAGCCCCAGCATTTT	CATGEEQPQHF
NA	TRBV29-1	TRBJ1-1	few	TGCAGCGTTACAGCGAACACTGAAGCTTTCTTT	CSVTANTEAFF
NA	TRBV5-1	TRBJ1-1	NA	TGCGCCAGCAGCTGGGAGCCCAACACTGAAGCTTTCTTT	CASSWEPNTEAFF
TRBD2	TRBV19	TRBJ2-7	few	TGTGCCAGTAGCCAGGGGCGGGGGGCACCCTACGAGCAGTACTTC	CASSQGRGAPYEQYF
NA	TRBV7-6	TRBJ1-1	NA	TGTGCCAGCAGCGGCGGGGGAAAAGCTTTCTTT	CASSGGGKAFF
TRBD1	TRBV7-2	TRBJ1-6	NA	TGTGCCAGCAGCTCCCACGGACAGGGAGGTTCACCCCTCCACTTT	CASSSHGQGGSPLHF
TRBD1	TRBV13	TRBJ2-1	few	TGTGCCAGCAGCTTAGTCGCTACCCGGGACAGGCAAGACAATGAGCAGTTCTTC	CASSLVATRDRQDNEQFF
NA	TRBV6-1	TRBJ2-3	few	TGTGCCAGCAGTGAACGGCCGTCGGCGGGGACTAGCACAGATACGCAGTATTTT	CASSERPSAGTSTDTQYF
NA	TRBV9	TRBJ2-3	few	TGTGCCAGCAGCGTAGGTTCTAGCACAGATACGCAGTATTTT	CASSVGSSTDTQYF
NA	TRBV5-1	TRBJ2-3	NA	TGCGCCAGCAGCGTTCAGGGTGTTGGGGACACAGATACGCAGTATTTT	CASSVQGVGDTDTQYF
NA	TRBV5-1	TRBJ2-6	NA	TGCGCCAGCAGCTTGACGGGGGCTGGGGCCAACGTCCTGACTTTC	CASSLTGAGANVLTF
TRBD1	TRBV11-2	TRBJ2-3	NA	TGTGCCAGCAGCTTAGGGACAGGGACCCCAGATACGCAGTATTTT	CASSLGTGTPDTQYF
NA	TRBV6-5	TRBJ1-1	few	TGTGCCAGCAGCCGGGACTTTATGAACACTGAAGCTTTCTTT	CASSRDFMNTEAFF
NA	TRBV10-3	TRBJ2-5	few	TGTGCCACCCGGAGACAAGAGACCCAGTACTTC	CATRRQETQYF
TRBD1	TRBV6-1	TRBJ1-2	NA	TGTGCCAGCAGTGTTTCGGACAGGGAGTCGCGGGTGCGCTACACCTTC	CASSVSDRESRVRYTF
NA	TRBV5-6	TRBJ2-1	few	TGTGCCAGCAGCTTGGCCAGGGTCTACAATGAGCAGTTCTTC	CASSLARVYNEQFF
NA	TRBV10-3	TRBJ1-3	NA	TGTGCCATCATGGGGGGGACTGGAAACACCATATATTTT	CAIMGGTGNTIYF
TRBD1	TRBV4-1	TRBJ2-7	many	TGCGCCAGCAGCCAACCGGGACAGGGGAATCGGGAGCAGTACTTC	CASSQPGQGNREQYF
TRBD1	TRBV6-6	TRBJ1-2	NA	TGTGCCAGCAGTCAGCCCCCGGGACAGGGGAGTTATGGCTACACCTTC	CASSQPPGQGSYGYTF
NA	TRBV9	TRBJ1-1	few	TGTGCCAGCAGCGTGGCATTAGGGGACACTGAAGCTTTCTTT	CASSVALGDTEAFF
NA	TRBV5-4	TRBJ2-1	few	TGTGCCAGCAGCCCAGGGACATCCGGATACAATGAGCAGTTCTTC	CASSPGTSGYNEQFF
NA	TRBV11-1	TRBJ1-3	few	TGTGCCAGCAGCTTATTCCGGTCCGAAGACACCATATATTTT	CASSLFRSEDTIYF
TRBD1	TRBV6-5	TRBJ1-5	few	TGTGCCAGCAGTGCTGCGACAGGGAGCAATCAGCCCCAGCATTTT	CASSAATGSNQPQHF
NA	TRBV27	TRBJ1-6	NA	TGTGCCAGCAGTTTTCCCCCCCGGGGGGACGGCTATAATTCACCCCTCCACTTT	CASSFPPRGDGYNSPLHF
TRBD1	TRBV4-2	TRBJ1-2	few	TGTGCCAGCAGCCAAGGGTCTCAGGGGGCAGCCACCTTC	CASSQGSQGAATF
TRBD1	TRBV7-9	TRBJ1-4	few	TGTGCCAGCAGCCTCCTTGGGACAGGCAATGAAAAACTGTTTTTT	CASSLLGTGNEKLFF
TRBD1	TRBV18	TRBJ2-7	few	TGTGCCAGCTCACCGCCGGGACAGGGTTTGTACGAGCAGTACTTC	CASSPPGQGLYEQYF
TRBD1	TRBV19	TRBJ1-2	NA	TGTGCCAGCGCGTCACAGGGGGTCTATGGCTACACCTTC	CASASQGVYGYTF
NA	TRBV19	TRBJ1-2	few	TGTGCCAGTAGCTCTACCAGACAGGACGGCTACACCTTC	CASSSTRQDGYTF
TRBD2	TRBV9	TRBJ2-7	few	TGTGCCAGCAGCGTGGCCAGCGGGGGGGCCTACGAGCAGTACTTC	CASSVASGGAYEQYF
NA	TRBV18	TRBJ1-2	NA	TGTGCCAGCTCACTAGGCCCCGACACCCGCTATGGCTACACCTTC	CASSLGPDTRYGYTF
NA	TRBV6-5	TRBJ2-7	NA	TGTGCCAGCAGTGAGGGAAGCTACGAGCAGTACTTC	CASSEGSYEQYF
TRBD1	TRBV5-1	TRBJ1-1	few	TGCGCCAGCAGCCCAGCTGAAGGGGGCGCGGGAACTGAAGCTTTCTTT	CASSPAEGGAGTEAFF
TRBD2	TRBV7-2	TRBJ2-3	NA	TGTGCCAGCAGCTTAGTAGCGGGGTCCGGGGGAGATACGCAGTATTTT	CASSLVAGSGGDTQYF